The rows below give T cell receptor beta chains drawn from one sample of a study of STAT3 mutations in large granular lymphocyte leukemia. Profiled with immunoSEQ multiplex PCR; TCRdb holds only in-frame clones, not every one. The sample includes about 13,000 clones, 88% of them seen just once. The sequenced sample consisted of PBMCs. Receptors originate from a human donor with T large granular lymphocyte leukemia. Some clones in this sample may be carry-over from other donors' samples. Both conserved end residues are part of each CDR3. The D gene is left open where the match is weak. Clone size, where shown, is once, few, many, or a class for clones that have expanded.

J gene: TRBJ2-7
clone size: -
V gene: TRBV28
D gene: -
CDR3 protein: CASSLTDSAVDEQYF
CDR3 DNA: TGTGCCAGCAGTTTAACGGACTCAGCGGTTGACGAGCAGTACTTC

J gene: TRBJ2-7
clone size: -
V gene: TRBV9
D gene: TRBD1
CDR3 protein: CASSVGTGGSHEQYF
CDR3 DNA: TGTGCCAGCAGCGTAGGGACAGGGGGATCTCACGAGCAGTACTTC

J gene: TRBJ1-5
clone size: -
V gene: TRBV7-9
D gene: TRBD1
CDR3 protein: CASSSGTAYNQPQHF
CDR3 DNA: TGTGCCAGCAGCAGCGGGACAGCATACAATCAGCCCCAGCATTTT

J gene: TRBJ1-5
clone size: -
V gene: TRBV5-5
D gene: TRBD1
CDR3 protein: CASSRTGDQPQHF
CDR3 DNA: TGTGCCAGCAGCCGGACAGGAGATCAGCCCCAGCATTTT

J gene: TRBJ1-5
clone size: once
V gene: TRBV5-8
D gene: -
CDR3 protein: CASSKGPWGNQPQHF
CDR3 DNA: TGTGCCAGCAGCAAGGGGCCTTGGGGCAATCAGCCCCAGCATTTT

J gene: TRBJ2-2
clone size: -
V gene: TRBV7-9
D gene: -
CDR3 protein: CASSPVGTNTGELFF
CDR3 DNA: TGTGCCAGCAGCCCCGTCGGTACGAACACCGGGGAGCTGTTTTTT

J gene: TRBJ2-5
clone size: -
V gene: TRBV10-2
D gene: TRBD2
CDR3 protein: CASWGLAGGRQETQYF
CDR3 DNA: TGCGCCAGCTGGGGACTAGCGGGAGGCAGGCAAGAGACCCAGTACTTC

J gene: TRBJ2-5
clone size: -
V gene: TRBV4-3
D gene: TRBD1
CDR3 protein: CASSRQGIQETQYF
CDR3 DNA: TGCGCCAGCAGTAGACAGGGGATACAAGAGACCCAGTACTTC

J gene: TRBJ1-4
clone size: -
V gene: TRBV25-1
D gene: -
CDR3 protein: CASSEWQPVNSEKLFF
CDR3 DNA: TGTGCCAGCAGTGAATGGCAGCCCGTGAATAGTGAAAAACTGTTTTTT

J gene: TRBJ1-5
clone size: once
V gene: TRBV7-9
D gene: -
CDR3 protein: CASSATPLGQPQHF
CDR3 DNA: TGTGCCAGCAGCGCAACCCCGTTGGGCCAGCCCCAGCATTTT

J gene: TRBJ2-1
clone size: -
V gene: TRBV7-3
D gene: -
CDR3 protein: CASSPFQGNEQFF
CDR3 DNA: TGTGCCAGCAGCCCCTTCCAGGGGAATGAGCAGTTCTTC

J gene: TRBJ2-7
clone size: -
V gene: TRBV6-1
D gene: TRBD2
CDR3 protein: CASRAVLAGLYEQYF
CDR3 DNA: TGTGCCAGCAGGGCCGTTCTAGCGGGCCTCTACGAGCAGTACTTC

J gene: TRBJ2-2
clone size: few
V gene: TRBV19
D gene: -
CDR3 protein: CASSRDGNTGELFF
CDR3 DNA: TGTGCCAGTAGTCGGGACGGGAACACCGGGGAGCTGTTTTTT

J gene: TRBJ2-6
clone size: -
V gene: TRBV7-3
D gene: -
CDR3 protein: CASSLNGPGANVLTF
CDR3 DNA: TGTGCCAGCAGCTTAAACGGCCCTGGGGCCAACGTCCTGACTTTC

J gene: TRBJ2-1
clone size: -
V gene: TRBV6-5
D gene: TRBD2
CDR3 protein: CASSYTGTRGNNEQFF
CDR3 DNA: TGTGCCAGCAGTTACACAGGGACTAGGGGGAACAATGAGCAGTTCTTC

J gene: TRBJ1-5
clone size: few
V gene: TRBV6-5
D gene: -
CDR3 protein: CASSSGSYQPQHF
CDR3 DNA: TGTGCCAGCAGTTCCGGATCTTATCAGCCCCAGCATTTT

J gene: TRBJ1-1
clone size: -
V gene: TRBV7-9
D gene: -
CDR3 protein: CASSAVGGSTEAFF
CDR3 DNA: TGTGCCAGCAGCGCCGTTGGAGGGAGCACTGAAGCTTTCTTT

J gene: TRBJ2-2
clone size: -
V gene: TRBV27
D gene: TRBD1
CDR3 protein: CASSLDRGPSGTGELFF
CDR3 DNA: TGTGCCAGCAGTTTAGACAGGGGACCCTCTGGGACCGGGGAGCTGTTTTTT

J gene: TRBJ1-1
clone size: -
V gene: TRBV5-1
D gene: -
CDR3 protein: CASMEGMNTEAFF
CDR3 DNA: TGCGCCAGCATGGAGGGAATGAACACTGAAGCTTTCTTT

J gene: TRBJ2-5
clone size: -
V gene: TRBV5-1
D gene: TRBD1
CDR3 protein: CASSLDTGGTETQYF
CDR3 DNA: TGCGCCAGCAGCTTGGATACAGGGGGCACAGAGACCCAGTACTTC

J gene: TRBJ1-1
clone size: -
V gene: TRBV9
D gene: TRBD1
CDR3 protein: CASSVEGARNTEAFF
CDR3 DNA: TGTGCCAGCAGCGTAGAGGGGGCGAGGAACACTGAAGCTTTCTTT

J gene: TRBJ2-7
clone size: few
V gene: TRBV28
D gene: -
CDR3 protein: CASSLPLGRGSSYEQYF
CDR3 DNA: TGTGCCAGCAGTTTGCCCCTCGGCCGGGGTAGCTCCTACGAGCAGTACTTC

J gene: TRBJ2-4
clone size: -
V gene: TRBV7-2
D gene: -
CDR3 protein: CASSGGTFRSKGIQYF
CDR3 DNA: TGTGCCAGCAGCGGAGGGACCTTCCGGAGCAAAGGCATTCAGTACTTC

J gene: TRBJ2-5
clone size: -
V gene: TRBV9
D gene: TRBD2
CDR3 protein: CASSLAGDGKTQYF
CDR3 DNA: TGTGCCAGCAGCCTAGCGGGAGACGGGAAGACCCAGTACTTC

J gene: TRBJ1-2
clone size: -
V gene: TRBV7-9
D gene: -
CDR3 protein: CASSLLGGTYGYTF
CDR3 DNA: TGTGCCAGCAGCTTACTGGGGGGGACCTATGGCTACACCTTC

J gene: TRBJ2-1
clone size: -
V gene: TRBV5-1
D gene: -
CDR3 protein: CASNPGPRQSYNEQFF
CDR3 DNA: TGCGCCAGCAACCCGGGGCCGAGACAGAGTTACAATGAGCAGTTCTTC

J gene: TRBJ2-3
clone size: -
V gene: TRBV4-1
D gene: -
CDR3 protein: CASSLVWDATDTQYF
CDR3 DNA: TGCGCCAGCAGCCTCGTCTGGGATGCCACAGATACGCAGTATTTT

J gene: TRBJ1-2
clone size: -
V gene: TRBV11-2
D gene: -
CDR3 protein: CASSLTGLSYTF
CDR3 DNA: TGTGCCAGCAGCCTTACAGGGTTAAGCTACACCTTC